This T cell receptor beta chain was retrieved from a study of patients and donors after allogeneic stem cell transplantation. MiXCR, applied by TCRdb to the RT-PCR reads, yields one record per CDR3 protein. The sample has roughly 250,000 distinct CDR3 sequences; roughly 13% are singletons. This clonotype has a handful of counts. The CDR3 is 16 amino acids. Germline V gives CDR1 SGHDT, CDR2 YYEEEE. V dropped 3 bases and J dropped 6; count of bases not matched to a gene: 12. The sequencing sample was made of blood, either unsorted or a sorted T cell fraction (not recorded which). This sequence joins TRBV5-6 and TRBJ2-1, with 7 bases lining up with TRBD1. The sequence was obtained from a human donor who was either an allogeneic HSCT recipient or a stem cell or donor lymphocyte infusion donor (not recorded which). It is not recorded whose cells these are; they may come from a transplant donor. In DNA, the CDR3 is TGTGCCAGCAGCTGGGCCCAGGACAGGTGGGGCAATGAGCAGTTCTTC. Amino acid sequence: CASSWAQDRWGNEQFF. The complete variable domain, with remaining parts taken from reference TRBV5-6 and TRBJ2-1, reads DAGVTQSPTHLIKTRGQQVTLRCSPKSGHDTVSWYQQALGQGPQFIFQYYEEEERQRGNFPDRFSGHQFPNYSSELNVNALLLGDSALYLCASSWAQDRWGNEQFFGPGTRLTVL.